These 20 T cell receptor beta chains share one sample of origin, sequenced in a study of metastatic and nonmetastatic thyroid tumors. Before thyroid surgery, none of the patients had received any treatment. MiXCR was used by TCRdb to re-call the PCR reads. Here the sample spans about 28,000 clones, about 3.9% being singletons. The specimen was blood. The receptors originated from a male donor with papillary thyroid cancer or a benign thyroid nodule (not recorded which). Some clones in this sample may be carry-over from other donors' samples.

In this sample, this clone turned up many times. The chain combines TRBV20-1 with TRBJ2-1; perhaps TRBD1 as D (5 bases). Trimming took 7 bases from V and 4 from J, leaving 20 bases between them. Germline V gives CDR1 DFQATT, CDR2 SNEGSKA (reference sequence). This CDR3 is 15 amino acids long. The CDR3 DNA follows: TGCAGTGTCCCCAGGCAGGGCTTTCGTTACAATGAGCAGTTCTTC. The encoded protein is CSVPRQGFRYNEQFF.

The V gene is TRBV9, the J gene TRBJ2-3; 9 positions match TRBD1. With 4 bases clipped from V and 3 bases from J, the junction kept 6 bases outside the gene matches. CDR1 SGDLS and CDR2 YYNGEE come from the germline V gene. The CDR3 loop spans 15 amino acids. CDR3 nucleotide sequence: TGTGCCAGCAGCATTACTGGGACAGGGACAGATACGCAGTATTTT. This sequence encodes CASSITGTGTDTQYF.

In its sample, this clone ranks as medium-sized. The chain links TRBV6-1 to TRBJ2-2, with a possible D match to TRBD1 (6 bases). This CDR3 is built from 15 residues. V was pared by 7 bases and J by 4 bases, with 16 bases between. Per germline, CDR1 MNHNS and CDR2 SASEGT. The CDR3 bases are TGTGCCAGCAAGGGACCGGGGACACTCACCGGGGAGCTGTTTTTT. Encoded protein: CASKGPGTLTGELFF.

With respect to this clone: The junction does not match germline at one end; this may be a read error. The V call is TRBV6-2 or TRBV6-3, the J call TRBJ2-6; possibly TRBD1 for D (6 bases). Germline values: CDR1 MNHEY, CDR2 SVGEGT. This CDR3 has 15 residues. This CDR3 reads CASNYGSSGDKVLTF. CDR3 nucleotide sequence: TGTGCCAGCAATTACGGCAGCTCTGGGGACAAAGTCCTGACTTTC.

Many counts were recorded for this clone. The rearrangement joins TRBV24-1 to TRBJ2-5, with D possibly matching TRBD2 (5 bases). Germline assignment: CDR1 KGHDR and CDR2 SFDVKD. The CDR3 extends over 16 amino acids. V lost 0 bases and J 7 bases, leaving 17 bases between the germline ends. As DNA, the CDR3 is TGTGCCACCAGTGATTTGCGCCAGGTAGTCAGCGGGACCCAGTACTTC. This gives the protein CATSDLRQVVSGTQYF.

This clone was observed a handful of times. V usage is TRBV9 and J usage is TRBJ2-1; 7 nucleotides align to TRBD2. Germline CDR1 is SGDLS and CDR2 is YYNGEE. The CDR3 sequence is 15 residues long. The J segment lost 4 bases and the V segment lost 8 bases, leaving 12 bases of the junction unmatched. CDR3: CARSIISGNYNEQFF. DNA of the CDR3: TGTGCCAGAAGCATAATAAGCGGGAATTACAATGAGCAGTTCTTC.

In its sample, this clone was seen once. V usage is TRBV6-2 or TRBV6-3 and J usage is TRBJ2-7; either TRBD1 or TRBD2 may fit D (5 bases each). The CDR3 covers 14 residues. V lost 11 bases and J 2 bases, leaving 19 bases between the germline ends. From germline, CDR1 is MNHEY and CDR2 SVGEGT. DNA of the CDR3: TGTGCCGGTCAACCCGGGACGTATACCTACGAGCAGTACTTC. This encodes CAGQPGTYTYEQYF.

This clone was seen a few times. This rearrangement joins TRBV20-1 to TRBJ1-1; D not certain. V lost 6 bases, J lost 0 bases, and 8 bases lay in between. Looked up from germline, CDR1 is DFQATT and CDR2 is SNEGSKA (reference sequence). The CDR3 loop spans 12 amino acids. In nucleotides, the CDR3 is TGCAGTGCCGTTAAGATGAACACTGAAGCTTTCTTT. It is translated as CSAVKMNTEAFF.

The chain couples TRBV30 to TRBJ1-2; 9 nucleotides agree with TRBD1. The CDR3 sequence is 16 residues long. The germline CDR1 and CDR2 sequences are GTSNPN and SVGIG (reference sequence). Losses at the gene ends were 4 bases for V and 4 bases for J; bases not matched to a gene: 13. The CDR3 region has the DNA TGTGCCTGGACCTCGGTGGGGACAGGGACCTCCTATGGCTACACCTTC. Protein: CAWTSVGTGTSYGYTF.

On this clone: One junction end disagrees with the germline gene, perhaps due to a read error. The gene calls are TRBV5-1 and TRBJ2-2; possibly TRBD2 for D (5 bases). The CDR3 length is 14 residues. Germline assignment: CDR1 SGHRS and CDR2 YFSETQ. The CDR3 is CASSISANTRELFF. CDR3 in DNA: TGCGCCAGCAGCATTAGCGCGAACACCAGGGAGCTGTTTTTT.

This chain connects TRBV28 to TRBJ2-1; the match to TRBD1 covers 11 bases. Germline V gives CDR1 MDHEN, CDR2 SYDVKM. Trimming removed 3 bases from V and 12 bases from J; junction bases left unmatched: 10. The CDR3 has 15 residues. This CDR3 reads CASSFSGQGAGGQFF. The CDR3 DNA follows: TGTGCCAGCAGTTTTTCAGGACAGGGGGCGGGTGGGCAGTTCTTC.

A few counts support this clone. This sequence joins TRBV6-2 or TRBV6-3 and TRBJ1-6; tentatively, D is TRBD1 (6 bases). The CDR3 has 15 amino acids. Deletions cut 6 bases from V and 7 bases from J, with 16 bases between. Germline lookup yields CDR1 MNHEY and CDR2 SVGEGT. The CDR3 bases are TGTGCCAGCAGCTACGACGCAGGGGTAAATTCACCCCTCCACTTT. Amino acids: CASSYDAGVNSPLHF.

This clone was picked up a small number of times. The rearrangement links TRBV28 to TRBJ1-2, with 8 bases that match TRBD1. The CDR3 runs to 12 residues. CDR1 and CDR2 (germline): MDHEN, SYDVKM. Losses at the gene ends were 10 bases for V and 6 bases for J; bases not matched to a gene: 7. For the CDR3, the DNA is TGTGCCACCCAGACAGGGGTTGATGGCTACACCTTC. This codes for CATQTGVDGYTF.

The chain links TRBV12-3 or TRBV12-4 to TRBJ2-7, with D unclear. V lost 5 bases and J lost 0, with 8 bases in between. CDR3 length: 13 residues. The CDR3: CASSPGPSYEQYF. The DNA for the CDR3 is TGTGCCAGCAGTCCCGGGCCCTCCTACGAGCAGTACTTC.

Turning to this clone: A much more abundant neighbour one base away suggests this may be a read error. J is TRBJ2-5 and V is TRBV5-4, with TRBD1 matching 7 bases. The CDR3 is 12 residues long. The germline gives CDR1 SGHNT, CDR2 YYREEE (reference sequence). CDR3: CANSWDSKTQYF. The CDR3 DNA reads TGTGCCAACAGCTGGGACAGCAAGACCCAGTACTTC.

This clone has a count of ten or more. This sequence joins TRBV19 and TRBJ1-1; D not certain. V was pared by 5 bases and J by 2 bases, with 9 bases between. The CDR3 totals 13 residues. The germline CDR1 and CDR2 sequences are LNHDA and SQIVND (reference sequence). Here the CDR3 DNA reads TGTGCCAGTAGTCGGACTCACAACACTGAAGCTTTCTTT. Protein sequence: CASSRTHNTEAFF. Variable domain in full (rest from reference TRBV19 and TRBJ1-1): DGGITQSPKYLFRKEGQNVTLSCEQNLNHDAMYWYRQDPGQGLRLIYYSQIVNDFQKGDIAEGYSVSREKKESFPLTVTSAQKNPTAFYLCASSRTHNTEAFFGQGTRLTVV.

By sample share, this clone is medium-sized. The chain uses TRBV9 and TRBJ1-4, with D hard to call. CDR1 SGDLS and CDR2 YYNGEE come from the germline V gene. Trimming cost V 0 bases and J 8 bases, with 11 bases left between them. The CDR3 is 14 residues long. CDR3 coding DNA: TGTGCCAGCAGCGTAGGGCATAATGGGGAAAAACTGTTTTTT. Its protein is CASSVGHNGEKLFF.

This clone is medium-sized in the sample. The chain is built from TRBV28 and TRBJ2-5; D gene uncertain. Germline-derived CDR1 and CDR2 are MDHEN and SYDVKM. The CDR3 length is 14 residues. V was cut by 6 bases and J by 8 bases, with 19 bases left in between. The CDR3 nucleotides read TGTGCCAGCAGGGGTCCGGACCGGTTGGGCACCCAGTACTTC. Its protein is CASRGPDRLGTQYF.

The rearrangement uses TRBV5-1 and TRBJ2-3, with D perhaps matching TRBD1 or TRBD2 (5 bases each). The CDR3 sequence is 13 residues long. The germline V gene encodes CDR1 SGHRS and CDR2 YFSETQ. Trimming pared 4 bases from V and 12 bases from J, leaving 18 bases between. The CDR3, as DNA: TGCGCCAGCAGCCGCAGGGAGTACGAGACCCAGTATTTT. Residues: CASSRREYETQYF.

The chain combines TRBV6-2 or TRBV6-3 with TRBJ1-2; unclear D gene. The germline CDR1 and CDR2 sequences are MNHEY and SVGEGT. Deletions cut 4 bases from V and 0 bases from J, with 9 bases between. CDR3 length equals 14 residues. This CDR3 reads CASSLKGANYGYTF. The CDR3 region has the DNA TGTGCCAGCAGTTTGAAAGGCGCTAACTATGGCTACACCTTC.